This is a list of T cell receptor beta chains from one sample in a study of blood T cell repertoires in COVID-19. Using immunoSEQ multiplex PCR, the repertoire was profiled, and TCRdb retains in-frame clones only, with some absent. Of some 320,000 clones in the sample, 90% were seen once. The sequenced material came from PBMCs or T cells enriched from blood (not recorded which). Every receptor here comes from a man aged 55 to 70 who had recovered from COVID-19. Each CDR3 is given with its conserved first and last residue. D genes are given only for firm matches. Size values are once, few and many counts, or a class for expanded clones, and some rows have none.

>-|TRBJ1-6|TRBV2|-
CASRAGGWSPLHF
TGTGCCAGCAGGGCCGGGGGATGGTCACCCCTCCACTTT
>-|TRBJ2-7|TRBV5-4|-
CASSPEDLYEQYF
TGTGCCAGCAGCCCGGAGGATCTGTACGAGCAGTACTTC
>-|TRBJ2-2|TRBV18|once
CASSDYGGRAGELFF
TGTGCCAGCTCAGACTACGGGGGGCGCGCTGGGGAGCTGTTTTTT
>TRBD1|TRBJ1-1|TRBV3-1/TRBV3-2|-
CASSQDRGRGTEAFF
TGTGCCAGCAGCCAAGATCGCGGCAGGGGGACTGAAGCTTTCTTT
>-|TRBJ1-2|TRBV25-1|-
CASSDPTVKGSYGYTF
TGTGCCAGCAGTGACCCGACAGTCAAAGGGTCCTATGGCTACACCTTC
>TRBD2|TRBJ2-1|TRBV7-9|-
CASSFLASGSIDEQFF
TGTGCCAGCAGCTTTCTTGCTAGCGGGAGTATCGATGAGCAGTTCTTC
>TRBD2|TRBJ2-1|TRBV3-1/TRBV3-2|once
CASSHLAGVINEQFF
TGTGCCAGCAGCCATCTAGCGGGAGTCATCAATGAGCAGTTCTTC
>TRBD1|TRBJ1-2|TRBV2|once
CASSAGTAEIGGYTF
TGTGCCAGCAGTGCCGGGACAGCCGAGATCGGTGGCTACACCTTC
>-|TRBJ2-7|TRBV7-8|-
CASSLGRPGLGEQYF
TGTGCCAGCAGCTTAGGCCGGCCAGGGTTAGGGGAGCAGTACTTC
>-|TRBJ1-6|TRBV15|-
CATSRVGGGLAPLHF
TGTGCCACCAGCAGAGTGGGTGGGGGCCTAGCACCCCTCCACTTT
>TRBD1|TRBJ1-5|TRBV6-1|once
CASSEATGVQPQHF
TGTGCCAGCAGTGAAGCGACAGGGGTTCAGCCCCAGCATTTT
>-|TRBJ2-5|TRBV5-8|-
CASSLEPGGTQYF
TGTGCCAGCAGCTTGGAGCCAGGAGGGACCCAGTACTTC
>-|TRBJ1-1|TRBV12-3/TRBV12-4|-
CASSFGTPRVAFF
TGTGCCAGCAGTTTTGGTACACCCAGGGTAGCTTTCTTT
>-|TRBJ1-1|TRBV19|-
CASSIVTANLNTEAFF
TGTGCCAGTAGTATAGTTACAGCCAACCTGAACACTGAAGCTTTCTTT
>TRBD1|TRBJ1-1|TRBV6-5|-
CASRTGTAEAFF
TGTGCCAGCAGAACCGGGACAGCTGAAGCTTTCTTT
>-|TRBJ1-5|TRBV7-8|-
CASSLKRSTGLGQPQHF
TGTGCCAGCAGCCTTAAAAGAAGTACAGGGTTAGGGCAGCCCCAGCATTTT
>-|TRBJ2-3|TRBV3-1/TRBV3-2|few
CASSQHSSPAQYF
TGTGCCAGCAGCCAACACTCGTCGCCGGCGCAGTATTTT
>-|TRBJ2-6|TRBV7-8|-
CASGQSSGANVLTF
TGTGCCAGCGGACAGAGCTCTGGGGCCAACGTCCTGACTTTC
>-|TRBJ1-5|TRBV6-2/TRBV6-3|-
CASSYPPEVNQPQHF
TGTGCCAGCAGTTACCCCCCAGAAGTGAATCAGCCCCAGCATTTT
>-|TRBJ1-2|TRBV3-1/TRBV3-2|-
CASSPLGGGGYTF
TGTGCCAGCAGCCCCCTGGGGGGGGGCGGCTACACCTTC
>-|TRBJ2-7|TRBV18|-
CASSPVGTPAYEQYF
TGTGCCAGCTCACCAGTGGGGACACCAGCCTACGAGCAGTACTTC
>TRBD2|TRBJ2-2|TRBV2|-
CASKSRGDANTGELFF
TGTGCCAGCAAGTCGCGGGGGGACGCGAACACCGGGGAGCTGTTTTTT
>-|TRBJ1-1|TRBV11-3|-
CASSLETGRAFF
TGTGCCAGCAGCTTAGAAACAGGGAGAGCTTTCTTT
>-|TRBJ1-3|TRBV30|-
CAWSRDSGNTIYF
TGTGCCTGGAGTCGAGACTCTGGAAACACCATATATTTT
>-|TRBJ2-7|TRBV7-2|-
CASSPRVSSSYEQYF
TGTGCCAGCAGCCCCCGGGTCTCTAGCTCCTACGAGCAGTACTTC
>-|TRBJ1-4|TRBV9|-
CASSPSTRTNEKLFF
TGTGCCAGCAGCCCCTCCACGAGAACTAATGAAAAACTGTTTTTT
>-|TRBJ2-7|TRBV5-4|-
CASSFRGGYEQYF
TGTGCCAGCAGCTTCCGTGGCGGCTACGAGCAGTACTTC
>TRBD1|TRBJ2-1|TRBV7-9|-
CASSSAGTATYNEQFF
TGTGCCAGCAGCTCGGCCGGGACAGCTACCTACAATGAGCAGTTCTTC
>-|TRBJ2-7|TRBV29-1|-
CSFKDSSYEQYF
TGCAGCTTTAAGGACAGCTCCTACGAGCAGTACTTC
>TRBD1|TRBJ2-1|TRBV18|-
CASSPLDRGVEQFF
TGTGCCAGCTCACCACTGGACAGGGGGGTTGAGCAGTTCTTC
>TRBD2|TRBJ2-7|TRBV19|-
CASSIPKAGGYEQYF
TGTGCCAGTAGTATTCCCAAAGCGGGAGGGTACGAGCAGTACTTC
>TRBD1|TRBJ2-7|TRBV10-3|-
CATWGQNTYEQYF
TGTGCCACCTGGGGACAGAATACCTACGAGCAGTACTTC
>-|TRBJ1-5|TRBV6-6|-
CASRVGGVQGHQPQHF
TGTGCCAGCAGAGTAGGGGGGGTTCAGGGGCATCAGCCCCAGCATTTT
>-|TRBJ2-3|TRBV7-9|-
CASSWGRGGITDTQYF
TGTGCCAGCAGCTGGGGAAGGGGGGGGATCACAGATACGCAGTATTTT
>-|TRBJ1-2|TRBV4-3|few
CASSQEPGRNYGYTF
TGCGCCAGCAGCCAAGAACCCGGCAGGAACTATGGCTACACCTTC
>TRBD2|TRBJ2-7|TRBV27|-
CASSLSFSGRHPQYF
TGTGCCAGCAGTTTATCTTTTAGCGGGAGGCATCCGCAGTACTTC
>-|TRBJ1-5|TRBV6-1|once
CASSESQPQHF
TGTGCCAGCAGTGAGAGTCAGCCCCAGCATTTT
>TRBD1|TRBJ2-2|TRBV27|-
CASSLVGQGITGELFF
TGTGCCAGCAGTTTAGTGGGACAGGGGATCACCGGGGAGCTGTTTTTT
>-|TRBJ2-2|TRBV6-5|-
CASSPKNTGELFF
TGTGCCAGCAGCCCCAAAAACACCGGGGAGCTGTTTTTT
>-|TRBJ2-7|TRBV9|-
CASSVEAGTQTGQYF
TGTGCCAGCAGCGTAGAGGCGGGCACCCAAACTGGGCAGTACTTC
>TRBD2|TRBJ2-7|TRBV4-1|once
CASSQIGLGGYEQYF
TGCGCCAGCAGCCAGATAGGACTAGGAGGGTACGAGCAGTACTTC
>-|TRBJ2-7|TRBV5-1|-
CASSLGLQGYEQYF
TGCGCCAGCAGCTTGGGACTACAGGGTTACGAGCAGTACTTC
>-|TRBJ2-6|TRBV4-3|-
CASSQGTISGANVLTF
TGCGCCAGCAGCCAAGGAACAATCTCTGGGGCCAACGTCCTGACTTTC
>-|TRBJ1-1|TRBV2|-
CASSSRGTTLNTEAFF
TGTGCCAGCAGCTCAAGGGGGACGACTCTGAACACTGAAGCTTTCTTT
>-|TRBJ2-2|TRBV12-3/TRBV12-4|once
CASSLTGRGELFF
TGTGCCAGCAGTTTAACCGGGAGAGGAGAGCTGTTTTTT
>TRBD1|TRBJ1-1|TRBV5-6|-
CASSLYGTDLNTEAFF
TGTGCCAGCAGCTTATACGGGACAGACTTAAACACTGAAGCTTTCTTT
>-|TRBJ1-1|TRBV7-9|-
CASSLVLSSEAFF
TGTGCCAGCAGCCTCGTATTATCGTCCGAAGCTTTCTTT
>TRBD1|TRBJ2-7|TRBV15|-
CATSRDPGQGVHEQYF
TGTGCCACCAGCAGAGATCCAGGACAGGGGGTTCACGAGCAGTACTTC
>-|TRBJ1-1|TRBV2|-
CASIREGNTEAFF
TGTGCCAGCATCAGGGAGGGGAACACTGAAGCTTTCTTT
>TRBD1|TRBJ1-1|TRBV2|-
CASSFGQGAGAFF
TGTGCCAGCAGCTTTGGACAGGGGGCTGGCGCTTTCTTT
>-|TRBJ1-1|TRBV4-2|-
CASSQALAGAGEAFF
TGTGCCAGCAGCCAAGCTCTAGCGGGGGCAGGTGAAGCTTTCTTT
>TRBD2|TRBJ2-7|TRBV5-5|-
CASSASGGVLVVEQYF
TGTGCCAGCAGCGCCAGCGGGGGGGTGCTCGTTGTCGAGCAGTACTTC
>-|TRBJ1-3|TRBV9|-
CASSTGFSGNTIYF
TGTGCCAGCAGCACCGGTTTTTCTGGAAACACCATATATTTT
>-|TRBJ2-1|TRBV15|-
CATSRDRLEQFF
TGTGCCACCAGCAGAGATCGTTTAGAGCAGTTCTTC
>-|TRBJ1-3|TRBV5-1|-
CASSASGTTGNTIYF
TGCGCCAGCAGCGCCTCCGGGACAACTGGAAACACCATATATTTT
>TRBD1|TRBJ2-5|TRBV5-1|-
CASSQGTAQETQYF
TGCGCCAGCAGCCAGGGGACAGCCCAAGAGACCCAGTACTTC
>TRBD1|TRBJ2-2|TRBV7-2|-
CASSLARQGAYTGELFF
TGTGCCAGCAGCTTAGCGCGGCAGGGGGCTTACACCGGGGAGCTGTTTTTT
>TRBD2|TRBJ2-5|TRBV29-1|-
CSVGAASGRGLEETQYF
TGCAGCGTTGGGGCGGCGAGCGGGAGGGGTTTGGAAGAGACCCAGTACTTC
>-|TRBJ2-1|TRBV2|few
CASTESGRGHYNEQFF
TGTGCCAGCACCGAAAGTGGGCGGGGCCACTACAATGAGCAGTTCTTC
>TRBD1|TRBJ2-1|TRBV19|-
CASTTLTGGYYNEQFF
TGTGCCAGTACCACTCTAACAGGGGGCTACTACAATGAGCAGTTCTTC